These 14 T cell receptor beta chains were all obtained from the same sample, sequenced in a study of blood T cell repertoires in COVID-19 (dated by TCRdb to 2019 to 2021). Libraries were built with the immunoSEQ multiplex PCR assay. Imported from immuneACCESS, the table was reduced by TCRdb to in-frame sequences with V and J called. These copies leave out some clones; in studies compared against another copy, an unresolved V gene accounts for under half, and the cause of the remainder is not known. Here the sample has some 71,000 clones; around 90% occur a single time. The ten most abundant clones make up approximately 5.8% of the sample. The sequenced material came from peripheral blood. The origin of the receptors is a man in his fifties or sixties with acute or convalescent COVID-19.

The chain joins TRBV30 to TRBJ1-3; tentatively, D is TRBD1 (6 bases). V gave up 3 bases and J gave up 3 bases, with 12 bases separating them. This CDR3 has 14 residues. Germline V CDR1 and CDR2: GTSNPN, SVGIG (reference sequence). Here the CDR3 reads CAWRRGSGGNTIYF. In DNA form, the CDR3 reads TGTGCCTGGAGAAGGGGGTCTGGTGGAAACACCATATATTTT.

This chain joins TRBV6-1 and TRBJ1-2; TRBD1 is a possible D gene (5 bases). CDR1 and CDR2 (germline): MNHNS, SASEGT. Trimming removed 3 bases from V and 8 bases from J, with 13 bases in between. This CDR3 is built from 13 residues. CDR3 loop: CASSEDMLEGYTF. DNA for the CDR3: TGTGCCAGCAGTGAGGACATGTTAGAAGGCTACACCTTC.

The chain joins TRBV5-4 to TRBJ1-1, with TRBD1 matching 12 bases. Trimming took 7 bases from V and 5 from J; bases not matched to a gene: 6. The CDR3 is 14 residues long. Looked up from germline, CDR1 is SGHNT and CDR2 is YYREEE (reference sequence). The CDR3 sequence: CASGGDRGRTEAFF. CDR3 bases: TGTGCCAGCGGAGGGGACAGGGGGCGAACTGAAGCTTTCTTT.

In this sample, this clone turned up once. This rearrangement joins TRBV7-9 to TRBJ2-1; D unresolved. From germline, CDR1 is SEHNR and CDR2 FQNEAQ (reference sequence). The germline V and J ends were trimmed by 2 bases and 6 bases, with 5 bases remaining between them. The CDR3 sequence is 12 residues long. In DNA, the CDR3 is TGTGCCAGCAGCTTAATAATCAATGAGCAGTTCTTC. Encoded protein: CASSLIINEQFF.

CDR3 protein: CASSAGTRGYEQYF. In DNA form, the CDR3 reads TGTGCCAGCAGTGCCGGGACTAGGGGCTACGAGCAGTACTTC. The chain employs TRBV2 and TRBJ2-7; 8 bases align to TRBD2. CDR3 length equals 14 residues. The V segment lost 4 bases and the J segment 3 bases; nucleotides outside the gene matches: 5. The germline CDR1 and CDR2 sequences are SNHLY and FYNNEI.

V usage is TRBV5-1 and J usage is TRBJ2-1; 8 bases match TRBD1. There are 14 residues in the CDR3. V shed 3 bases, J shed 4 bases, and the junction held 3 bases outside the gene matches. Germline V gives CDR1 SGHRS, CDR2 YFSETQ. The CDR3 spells CASSSGTGYNEQFF. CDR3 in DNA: TGCGCCAGCAGCTCCGGGACAGGATACAATGAGCAGTTCTTC. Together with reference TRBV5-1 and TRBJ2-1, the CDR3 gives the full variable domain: KAGVTQTPRYLIKTRGQQVTLSCSPISGHRSVSWYQQTPGQGLQFLFEYFSETQRNKGNFPGRFSGRQFSNSRSEMNVSTLELGDSALYLCASSSGTGYNEQFFGPGTRLTVL.

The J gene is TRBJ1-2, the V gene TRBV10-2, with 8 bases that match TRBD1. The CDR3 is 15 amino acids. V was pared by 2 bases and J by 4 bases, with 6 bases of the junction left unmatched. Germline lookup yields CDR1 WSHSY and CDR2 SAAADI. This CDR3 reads CASSEPDRESYGYTF. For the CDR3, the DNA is TGCGCCAGCAGTGAGCCGGACAGGGAGTCCTATGGCTACACCTTC.

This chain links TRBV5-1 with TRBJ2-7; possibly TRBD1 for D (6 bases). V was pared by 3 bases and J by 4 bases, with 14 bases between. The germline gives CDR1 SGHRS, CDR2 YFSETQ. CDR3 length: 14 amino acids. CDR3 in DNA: TGCGCCAGCAGCTCGTCAGGGGAAGGTTACGAGCAGTACTTC. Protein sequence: CASSSSGEGYEQYF.

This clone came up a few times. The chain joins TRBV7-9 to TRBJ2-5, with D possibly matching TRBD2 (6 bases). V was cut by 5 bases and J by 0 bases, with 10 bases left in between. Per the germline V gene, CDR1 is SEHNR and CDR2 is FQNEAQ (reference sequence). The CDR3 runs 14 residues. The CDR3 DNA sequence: TGTGCCAGCAGCCTCGGGGGATACCAAGAGACCCAGTACTTC. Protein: CASSLGGYQETQYF.

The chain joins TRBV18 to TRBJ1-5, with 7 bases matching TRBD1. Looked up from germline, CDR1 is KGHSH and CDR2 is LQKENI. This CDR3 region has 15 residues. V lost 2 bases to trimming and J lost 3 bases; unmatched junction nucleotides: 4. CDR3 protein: CASSPEGASNQPQHF. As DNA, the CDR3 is TGTGCCAGCTCACCAGAGGGGGCTTCCAATCAGCCCCAGCATTTT.

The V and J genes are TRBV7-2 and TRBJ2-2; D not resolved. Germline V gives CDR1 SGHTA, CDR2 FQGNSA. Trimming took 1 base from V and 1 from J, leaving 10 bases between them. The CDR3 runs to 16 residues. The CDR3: CASSLVGGVNTGELFF. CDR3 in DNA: TGTGCCAGCAGCTTAGTTGGCGGCGTGAACACCGGGGAGCTGTTTTTT.

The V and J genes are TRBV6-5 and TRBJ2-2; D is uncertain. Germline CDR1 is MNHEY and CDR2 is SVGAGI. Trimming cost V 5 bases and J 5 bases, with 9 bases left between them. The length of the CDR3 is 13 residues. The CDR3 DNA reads TGTGCCAGCAGTCGCGTCCAAACCGGGGAGCTGTTTTTT. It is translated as CASSRVQTGELFF.

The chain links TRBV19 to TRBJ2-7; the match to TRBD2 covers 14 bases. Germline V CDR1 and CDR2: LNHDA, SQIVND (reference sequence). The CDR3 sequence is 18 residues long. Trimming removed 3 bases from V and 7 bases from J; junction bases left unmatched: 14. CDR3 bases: TGTGCCAGTAGTATCGCGGGACTAGCGGGAGTAGGGCCTTTGGAGCAGTACTTC. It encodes CASSIAGLAGVGPLEQYF.

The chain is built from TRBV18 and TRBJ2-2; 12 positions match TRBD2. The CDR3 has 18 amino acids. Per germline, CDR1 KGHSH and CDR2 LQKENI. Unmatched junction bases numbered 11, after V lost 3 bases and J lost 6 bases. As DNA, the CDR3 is TGTGCCAGCTCACCCAGACTAGCGGGAGACTTGGAGGCCGGGGAGCTGTTTTTT. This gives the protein CASSPRLAGDLEAGELFF. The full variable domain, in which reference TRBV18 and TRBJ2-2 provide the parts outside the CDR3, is NAGVMQNPRHLVRRRGQEARLRCSPMKGHSHVYWYRQLPEEGLKFMVYLQKENIIDESGMPKERFSAEFPKEGPSILRIQQVVRGDSAAYFCASSPRLAGDLEAGELFFGEGSRLTVL.